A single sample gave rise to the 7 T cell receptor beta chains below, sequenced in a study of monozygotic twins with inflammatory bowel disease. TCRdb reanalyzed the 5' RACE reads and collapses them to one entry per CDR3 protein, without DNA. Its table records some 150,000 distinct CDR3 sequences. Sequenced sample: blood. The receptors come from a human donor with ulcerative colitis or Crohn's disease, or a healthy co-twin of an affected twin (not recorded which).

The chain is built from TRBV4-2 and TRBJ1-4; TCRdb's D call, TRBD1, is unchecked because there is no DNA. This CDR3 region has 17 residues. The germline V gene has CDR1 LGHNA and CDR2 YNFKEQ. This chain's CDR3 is CASSRLPGQGPNEKLFF.

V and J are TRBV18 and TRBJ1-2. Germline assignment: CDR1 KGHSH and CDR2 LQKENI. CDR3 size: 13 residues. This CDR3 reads CASSPPNMAGYTF.

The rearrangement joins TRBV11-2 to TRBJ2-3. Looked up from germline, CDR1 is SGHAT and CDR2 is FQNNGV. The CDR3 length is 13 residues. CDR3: CATQLSGGDTQYF.

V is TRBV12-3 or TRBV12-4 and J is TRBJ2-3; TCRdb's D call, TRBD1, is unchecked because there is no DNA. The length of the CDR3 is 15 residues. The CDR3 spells CASSIWGQGTDTQYF.

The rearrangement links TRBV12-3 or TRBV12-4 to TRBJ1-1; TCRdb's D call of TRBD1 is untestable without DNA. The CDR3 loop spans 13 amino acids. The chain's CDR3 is CASSFGAGTEAFF.

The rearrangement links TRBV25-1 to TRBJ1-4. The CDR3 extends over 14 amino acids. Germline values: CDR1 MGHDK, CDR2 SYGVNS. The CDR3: CASSESGANEKLFF.

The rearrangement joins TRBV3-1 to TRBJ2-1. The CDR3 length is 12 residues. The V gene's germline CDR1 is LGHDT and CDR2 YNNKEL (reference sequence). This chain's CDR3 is CASSQVRQEQFF.